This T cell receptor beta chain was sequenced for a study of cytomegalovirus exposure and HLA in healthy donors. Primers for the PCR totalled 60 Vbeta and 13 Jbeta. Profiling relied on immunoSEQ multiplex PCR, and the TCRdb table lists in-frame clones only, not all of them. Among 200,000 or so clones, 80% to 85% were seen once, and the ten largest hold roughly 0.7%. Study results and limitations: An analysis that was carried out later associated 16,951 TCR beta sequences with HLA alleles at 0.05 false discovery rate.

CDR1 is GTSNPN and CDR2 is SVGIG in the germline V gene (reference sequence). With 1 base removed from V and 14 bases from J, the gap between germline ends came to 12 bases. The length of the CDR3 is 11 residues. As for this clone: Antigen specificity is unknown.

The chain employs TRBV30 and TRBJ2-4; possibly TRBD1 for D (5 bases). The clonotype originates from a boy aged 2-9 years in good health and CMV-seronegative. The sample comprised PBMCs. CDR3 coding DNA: TGTGCCTGGAGTGACTTAGGCAGGGAGTACTTC. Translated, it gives CAWSDLGREYF.